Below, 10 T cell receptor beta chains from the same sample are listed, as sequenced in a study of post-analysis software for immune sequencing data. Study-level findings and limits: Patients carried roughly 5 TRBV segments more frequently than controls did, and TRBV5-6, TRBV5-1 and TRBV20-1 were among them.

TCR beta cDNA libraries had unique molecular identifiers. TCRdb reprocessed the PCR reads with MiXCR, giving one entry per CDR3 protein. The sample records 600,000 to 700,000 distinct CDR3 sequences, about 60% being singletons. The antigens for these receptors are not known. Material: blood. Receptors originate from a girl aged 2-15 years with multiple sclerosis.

The CDR3 loop reads CASSFGIGRGAFF. In DNA form, the CDR3 reads TGTGCCAGCAGCTTTGGGATAGGCCGGGGAGCTTTCTTT. The chain couples TRBV11-3 to TRBJ1-1; D is unclear. V was trimmed by 3 bases and J by 10 bases, leaving 15 bases between them. The CDR3 is 13 residues long. In germline, CDR1 is SGHNT, CDR2 YENEEA.

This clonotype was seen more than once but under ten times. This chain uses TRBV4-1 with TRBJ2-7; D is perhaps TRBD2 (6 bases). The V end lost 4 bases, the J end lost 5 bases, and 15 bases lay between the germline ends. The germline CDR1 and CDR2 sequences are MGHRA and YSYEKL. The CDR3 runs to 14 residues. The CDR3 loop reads CASSPQAGPHEQYF. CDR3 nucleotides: TGCGCCAGCAGCCCACAAGCGGGCCCCCACGAGCAGTACTTC.

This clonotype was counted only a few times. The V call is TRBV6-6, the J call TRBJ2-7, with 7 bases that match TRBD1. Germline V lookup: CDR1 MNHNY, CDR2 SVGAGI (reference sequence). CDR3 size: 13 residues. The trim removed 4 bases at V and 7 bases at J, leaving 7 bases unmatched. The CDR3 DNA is TGTGCCAGCAGTTTTACAGGGGAAGGGGAGCAGTACTTC. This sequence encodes CASSFTGEGEQYF.

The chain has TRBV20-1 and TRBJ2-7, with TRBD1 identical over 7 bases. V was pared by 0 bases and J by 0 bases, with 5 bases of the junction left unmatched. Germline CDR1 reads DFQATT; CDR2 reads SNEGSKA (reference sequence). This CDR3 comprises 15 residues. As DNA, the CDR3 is TGCAGTGCTAGAGATAGGGGGCACAGCTCCTACGAGCAGTACTTC. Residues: CSARDRGHSSYEQYF.

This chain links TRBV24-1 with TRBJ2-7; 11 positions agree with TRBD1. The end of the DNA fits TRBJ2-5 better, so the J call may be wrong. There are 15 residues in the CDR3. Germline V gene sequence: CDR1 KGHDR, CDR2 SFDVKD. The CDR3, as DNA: TGTGCCACCAGCCGGACAGGGGGCTTGGAAGAGACCCAGTACTTC. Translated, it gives CATSRTGGLEETQYF.

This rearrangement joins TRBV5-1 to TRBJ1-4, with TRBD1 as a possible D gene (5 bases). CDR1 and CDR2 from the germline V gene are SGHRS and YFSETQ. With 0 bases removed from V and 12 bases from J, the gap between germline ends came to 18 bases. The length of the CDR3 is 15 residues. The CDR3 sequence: CASSLERQGEGQLFF. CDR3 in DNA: TGCGCCAGCAGCTTGGAACGGCAGGGCGAAGGACAACTGTTTTTT.

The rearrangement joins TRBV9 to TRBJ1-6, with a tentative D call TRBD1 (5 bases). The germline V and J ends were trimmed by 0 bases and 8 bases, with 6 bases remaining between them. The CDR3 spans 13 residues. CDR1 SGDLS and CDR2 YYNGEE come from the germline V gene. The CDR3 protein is CASSVGRDSPLHF. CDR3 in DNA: TGTGCCAGCAGCGTAGGCAGGGATTCACCCCTCCACTTT.

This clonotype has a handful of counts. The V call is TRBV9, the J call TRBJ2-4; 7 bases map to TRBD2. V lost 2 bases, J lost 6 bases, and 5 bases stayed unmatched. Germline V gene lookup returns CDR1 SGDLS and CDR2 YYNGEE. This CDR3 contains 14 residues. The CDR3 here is CASSVGGTGNIQYF. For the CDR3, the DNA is TGTGCCAGCAGCGTCGGGGGGACCGGAAACATTCAGTACTTC.

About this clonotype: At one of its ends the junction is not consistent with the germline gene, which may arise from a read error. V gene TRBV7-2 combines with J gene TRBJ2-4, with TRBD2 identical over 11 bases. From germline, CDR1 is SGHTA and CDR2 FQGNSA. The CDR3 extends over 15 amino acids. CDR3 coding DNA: TGTGCCAGCAGCCTAGCGGGGGGCGCCAAGAACATTCAGTACTTC. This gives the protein CASSLAGGAKNIQYF.

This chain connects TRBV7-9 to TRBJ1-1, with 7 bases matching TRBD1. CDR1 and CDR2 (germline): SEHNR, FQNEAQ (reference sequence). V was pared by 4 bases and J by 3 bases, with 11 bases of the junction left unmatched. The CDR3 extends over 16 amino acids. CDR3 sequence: CASSSHWGQRDTEAFF. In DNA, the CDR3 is TGTGCCAGCAGCTCCCATTGGGGACAGCGAGACACTGAAGCTTTCTTT.